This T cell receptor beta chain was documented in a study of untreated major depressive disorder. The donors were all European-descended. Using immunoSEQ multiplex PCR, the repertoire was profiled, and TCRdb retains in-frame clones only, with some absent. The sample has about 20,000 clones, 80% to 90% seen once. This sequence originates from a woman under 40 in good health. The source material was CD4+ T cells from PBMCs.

The CDR3 nucleotides are TGTGCCTGGACCCATAGGGGTAAAGGTTCCTACGAGCAGTACTTC. It codes for CAWTHRGKGSYEQYF. The V and J genes are TRBV30 and TRBJ2-7, with a tentative D call TRBD1 (5 bases). The length of the CDR3 is 15 residues. Trimming left V 4 bases short and J 1 base short, with 17 bases between. Per germline, CDR1 GTSNPN and CDR2 SVGIG (reference sequence).